One sample yielded the 14 T cell receptor beta chains listed below, sequenced in a study of T cells after yellow fever vaccination. One entry per CDR3 protein, called by TCRdb with MiXCR from the 5' RACE reads. There are nearly 350,000 distinct CDR3 sequences in the sample; roughly 7.5% occur only once, and 17% lies in the top ten. The sequenced sample was PBMCs, obtained around 45 days after the first yellow fever vaccination. These receptors were taken from a man between 18 and 29 years old who received the YFV17D yellow fever vaccine.

The chain combines TRBV4-3 with TRBJ2-1; 7 bases fit TRBD1. This CDR3 has 14 residues. Germline V gene sequence: CDR1 LGHNA, CDR2 YSLEER. V was pared by 4 bases and J by 8 bases, with 8 bases of the junction left unmatched. In nucleotides, the CDR3 is TGCGCCAGCAGCCCGAGAGGGGGCATCGATGAGCAGTTCTTC. Its protein is CASSPRGGIDEQFF.

The chain links TRBV5-1 to TRBJ2-5; 8 nucleotides match TRBD2. The germline CDR1 and CDR2 sequences are SGHRS and YFSETQ. CDR3 length: 14 residues. Losses at the gene ends were 4 bases for V and 7 bases for J; bases not matched to a gene: 9. Written as DNA, the CDR3 is TGCGCCAGCAGCCCGGGGGGGCAAGATGGGACCCAGTACTTC. Encoded protein: CASSPGGQDGTQYF. Based on the CDR3 plus reference TRBV5-1 and TRBJ2-5, the full variable domain is KAGVTQTPRYLIKTRGQQVTLSCSPISGHRSVSWYQQTPGQGLQFLFEYFSETQRNKGNFPGRFSGRQFSNSRSEMNVSTLELGDSALYLCASSPGGQDGTQYFGPGTRLLVL.

This clonotype occurred a few times. The chain employs TRBV20-1 and TRBJ1-1; maybe TRBD1 (6 bases). Germline CDR1 is DFQATT and CDR2 is SNEGSKA (reference sequence). Trimming cost V 3 bases and J 11 bases, with 22 bases left between them. This CDR3 spans 14 amino acids. This chain's CDR3 is CSASALDQGIEAFF. CDR3 bases: TGCAGTGCTAGTGCGTTGGATCAGGGGATTGAGGCTTTCTTT.

In its sample, this clonotype was seen a few times. The rearrangement uses TRBV4-2 and TRBJ2-3, with TRBD1 matching over 8 bases. Germline assignment: CDR1 LGHNA and CDR2 YNFKEQ. CDR3 size: 15 residues. The V segment lost 0 bases and the J segment 7 bases; nucleotides outside the gene matches: 6. CDR3 amino acids: CASSQETGVWNTQYF. CDR3 in DNA: TGTGCCAGCAGCCAAGAGACAGGGGTCTGGAATACGCAGTATTTT.

The rearrangement links TRBV6-2 or TRBV6-3 to TRBJ1-5; 9 nucleotides match TRBD1. Per germline, CDR1 MNHEY and CDR2 SVGEGT. Losses at the gene ends were 2 bases for V and 3 bases for J; bases not matched to a gene: 11. The length of the CDR3 is 18 residues. CDR3 residues: CASSYLQQTGGINQPQHF. The DNA of the CDR3 is TGTGCCAGCAGTTACCTCCAACAGACAGGGGGAATCAATCAGCCCCAGCATTTT.

This clonotype occurred a few times. This rearrangement joins TRBV7-9 to TRBJ1-6, with D possibly being TRBD1 (5 bases). Per germline, CDR1 SEHNR and CDR2 FQNEAQ (reference sequence). The V gene lost 1 base and the J gene lost 9 bases, with 7 bases spanning the gap. CDR3 length: 13 residues. CDR3 residues: CASSLGGSSPLHF. As DNA, the CDR3 is TGTGCCAGCAGCTTAGGGGGGAGTTCACCCCTCCACTTT.

This clonotype was counted a few times. The chain combines TRBV24-1 with TRBJ2-3; TRBD1 matches 7 bases. Trimming took 8 bases from V and 0 from J; bases not matched to a gene: 10. This CDR3 is 16 amino acids long. The germline V gene encodes CDR1 KGHDR and CDR2 SFDVKD. CDR3 nucleotide sequence: TGTGCCACCATACCTCCGGACAGGCCAAGCACAGATACGCAGTATTTT. This gives the protein CATIPPDRPSTDTQYF.

The table lists this clonotype with many counts. This chain connects TRBV5-1 to TRBJ2-1; the D gene is possibly TRBD2 (6 bases). CDR3 length equals 15 residues. Germline V gene sequence: CDR1 SGHRS, CDR2 YFSETQ. V shed 2 bases and J shed 6 bases, with 15 bases lying between them. This CDR3 reads CASSFSPGGVNEQFF. CDR3 nucleotide sequence: TGCGCCAGCAGCTTTTCCCCAGGAGGGGTCAATGAGCAGTTCTTC.

The chain carries TRBV7-9 and TRBJ2-5; no clear D gene. Germline V gene sequence: CDR1 SEHNR, CDR2 FQNEAQ (reference sequence). The CDR3 extends over 13 amino acids. Trimming left V 6 bases short and J 6 bases short, with 14 bases between. The CDR3, as DNA: TGTGCCAGCAGACCTCTAGGTTTGCAGACCCAGTACTTC. It yields the protein CASRPLGLQTQYF.

This clonotype has more than one count but fewer than ten. The V call is TRBV5-1, the J call TRBJ2-5, with unresolved D. Trimming took 4 bases from V and 2 from J, leaving 6 bases between them. The CDR3 length is 12 residues. Germline V gene data show CDR1 as SGHRS and CDR2 as YFSETQ. The CDR3 DNA follows: TGCGCCAGCAGCGAGTTACAAGAGACCCAGTACTTC. It specifies CASSELQETQYF.

V gene TRBV10-3 combines with J gene TRBJ1-4; D unclear. The germline gives CDR1 ENHRY, CDR2 SYGVKD. This CDR3 spans 16 amino acids. V was clipped by 7 bases and J by 0 bases, with 15 bases between them. The CDR3 coding sequence is TGTGCCATCAACGAACGGCAGGTAGCAACTAATGAAAAACTGTTTTTT. Protein product: CAINERQVATNEKLFF.

This clonotype occurred many times. The CDR3 protein is CASSPKDPTYNEQFF. CDR3 in DNA: TGTGCCAGCAGCCCCAAGGACCCCACATACAATGAGCAGTTCTTC. The chain recombines TRBV7-9 with TRBJ2-1; D gene ambiguous. The CDR3 covers 15 residues. Trimming shortened V by 5 bases and J by 4 bases, and 15 bases separated the two germline ends. Germline V gene sequence: CDR1 SEHNR, CDR2 FQNEAQ (reference sequence).

This clonotype was observed many times. V gene TRBV5-1 combines with J gene TRBJ1-2; possible D gene TRBD1, 6 bases. Germline CDR1 reads SGHRS; CDR2 reads YFSETQ. The V and J ends lost 7 bases and 0 bases respectively, with 10 bases between them. The CDR3 has 13 residues. The CDR3 loop reads CASGSGANYGYTF. CDR3 DNA sequence: TGCGCCAGCGGTTCAGGGGCTAACTATGGCTACACCTTC.

This clonotype showed up just a few times. V is TRBV2 and J is TRBJ1-5, with no clear D. Between the trimmed V and J ends, which lost 7 bases and 1 base, there was a span of 11 bases. This CDR3 is built from 14 residues. Germline V CDR1 and CDR2: SNHLY, FYNNEI. For the CDR3, the DNA is TGTGCCAGCAAATCCGGGTCCAGCAATCAGCCCCAGCATTTT. This gives the protein CASKSGSSNQPQHF.